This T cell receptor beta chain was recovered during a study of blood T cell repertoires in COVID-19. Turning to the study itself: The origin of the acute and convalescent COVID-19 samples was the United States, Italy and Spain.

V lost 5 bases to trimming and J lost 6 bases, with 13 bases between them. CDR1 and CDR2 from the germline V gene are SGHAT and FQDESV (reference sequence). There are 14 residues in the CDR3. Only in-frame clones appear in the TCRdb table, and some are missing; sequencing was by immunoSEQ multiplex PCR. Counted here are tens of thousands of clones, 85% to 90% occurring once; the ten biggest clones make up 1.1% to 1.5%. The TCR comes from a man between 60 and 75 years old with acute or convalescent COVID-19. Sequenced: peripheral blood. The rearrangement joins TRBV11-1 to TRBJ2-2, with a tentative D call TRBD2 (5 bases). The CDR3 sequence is CASSQRSGSGELFF. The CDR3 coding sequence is TGTGCCAGCAGCCAACGATCGGGGTCCGGGGAGCTGTTTTTT. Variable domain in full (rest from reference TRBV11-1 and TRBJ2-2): EAEVAQSPRYKITEKSQAVAFWCDPISGHATLYWYRQILGQGPELLVQFQDESVVDDSQLPKDRFSAERLKGVDSTLKIQPAELGDSAMYLCASSQRSGSGELFFGEGSRLTVL.